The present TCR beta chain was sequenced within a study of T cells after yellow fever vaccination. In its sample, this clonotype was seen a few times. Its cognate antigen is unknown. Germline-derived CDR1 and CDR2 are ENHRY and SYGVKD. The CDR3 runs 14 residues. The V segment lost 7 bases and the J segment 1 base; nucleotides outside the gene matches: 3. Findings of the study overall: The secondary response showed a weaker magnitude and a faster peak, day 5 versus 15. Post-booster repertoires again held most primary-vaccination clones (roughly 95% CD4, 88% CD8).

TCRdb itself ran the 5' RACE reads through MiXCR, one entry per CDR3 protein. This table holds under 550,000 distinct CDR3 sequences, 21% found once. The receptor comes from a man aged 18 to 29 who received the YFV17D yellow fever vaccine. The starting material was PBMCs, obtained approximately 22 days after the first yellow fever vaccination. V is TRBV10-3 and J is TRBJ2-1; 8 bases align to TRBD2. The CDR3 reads CAITASGSYNEQFF. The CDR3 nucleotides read TGTGCCATCACGGCTAGCGGGTCCTACAATGAGCAGTTCTTC.